This TCR beta chain was documented in a study of radiotherapy plus CTLA-4 blockade in lung cancer. Study details: Among patients, 15% to 20% showed objective responses, and around 30% had disease control.

The table came from immunoSEQ multiplex PCR; TCRdb's copy has only in-frame clones and leaves some out. This table has about 45,000 clones, 60% to 80% appearing once. CDR1 and CDR2 (germline): SEHNR, FQNEAQ (reference sequence). V shed 5 bases and J 3 bases; nucleotides not matched to a gene: 6. The CDR3 spans 16 residues. General study results and limits: Following radiotherapy plus ipilimumab, tumor-derived TCR clones expanded in the blood. Together with interferon-beta, which increased in serum after radiation, early dynamic changes in blood T cell clones were reportedly the best predictors of response.

On this clone: No antigen is known for it.

Lung cancer patients with chemo-refractory metastatic non-small-cell disease were given focal radiation plus CTLA-4 blockade with ipilimumab. This chain links TRBV7-9 with TRBJ2-2, with TRBD2 matching 10 bases. The sequence derives from a human donor with non-small cell lung cancer who had stable disease on radiotherapy plus ipilimumab. This sample comprised peripheral blood, obtained from a patient treated with radiotherapy plus ipilimumab. As DNA, the CDR3 is TGTGCCAGCAGCGTTAGCGGGGGGCAGTACACCGGGGAGCTGTTTTTT. Encoded protein: CASSVSGGQYTGELFF.